This is a list of T cell receptor beta chains from one sample in a study of T cells in Graves' hyperthyroidism and ophthalmopathy. TCRdb analysed the multiplex PCR reads with MiXCR anew, one entry per CDR3 protein. This repertoire shows 400,000 to 500,000 distinct CDR3 sequences, 14% to 15% found once; its top ten account for roughly 13%. The specimen sequenced was blood. These receptors were taken from a man younger than 30 with Graves' ophthalmopathy. The CDR3 runs from the conserved cysteine through the conserved F or W. Fields, in order: clone size, V gene, CDR3 length, J gene, D gene, CDR3 protein, CDR3 DNA. D genes are given only for firm matches. Size tells how often a clone was seen (once, few, many) or the class of an expanded clone, and some rows leave it out.

abundance: .
v_gene: TRBV12-3/TRBV12-4
len: 12
j_gene: TRBJ1-1
d_gene: .
CDR3aa: CAMTRLNTEAFF
CDR3nt: TGTGCCATGACGCGGTTGAACACTGAAGCTTTCTTT

abundance: many
v_gene: TRBV12-3/TRBV12-4
len: 15
j_gene: TRBJ1-1
d_gene: .
CDR3aa: CASRPRGGLNTEAFF
CDR3nt: TGTGCCAGCAGACCTAGGGGGGGCCTGAACACTGAAGCTTTCTTT

abundance: many
v_gene: TRBV2
len: 16
j_gene: TRBJ1-6
d_gene: .
CDR3aa: CASSETLDFVNSPLHF
CDR3nt: TGTGCCAGCAGTGAAACCCTCGACTTCGTTAATTCACCCCTCCACTTT

abundance: few
v_gene: TRBV29-1
len: 14
j_gene: TRBJ2-7
d_gene: .
CDR3aa: CSVEDTGTPFEQYF
CDR3nt: TGCAGCGTTGAAGACACCGGGACTCCCTTCGAGCAGTACTTC

abundance: once
v_gene: TRBV9
len: 16
j_gene: TRBJ2-3
d_gene: TRBD2
CDR3aa: CASSGTSGGSTDTQYF
CDR3nt: TGTGCCAGCAGCGGGACTAGCGGGGGGAGCACAGATACGCAGTATTTT

abundance: few
v_gene: TRBV15
len: 15
j_gene: TRBJ1-3
d_gene: .
CDR3aa: CATSTRGGTGNTIYF
CDR3nt: TGTGCCACCAGCACCCGCGGAGGGACTGGAAACACCATATATTTT

abundance: many
v_gene: TRBV12-3/TRBV12-4
len: 13
j_gene: TRBJ1-2
d_gene: .
CDR3aa: CASRLESVYGYTF
CDR3nt: TGTGCCAGCAGGCTGGAGAGTGTCTATGGCTACACCTTC

abundance: many
v_gene: TRBV5-1
len: 13
j_gene: TRBJ1-1
d_gene: .
CDR3aa: CASSWAMNTEAFF
CDR3nt: TGCGCCAGCAGCTGGGCTATGAACACTGAAGCTTTCTTT

abundance: .
v_gene: TRBV6-1
len: 14
j_gene: TRBJ2-3
d_gene: TRBD2
CDR3aa: CASTHGGGTDTQYF
CDR3nt: TGTGCCAGCACTCATGGGGGGGGCACAGATACGCAGTATTTT

abundance: many
v_gene: TRBV10-2
len: 15
j_gene: TRBJ1-1
d_gene: .
CDR3aa: CASSESTQGNTEAFF
CDR3nt: TGCGCCAGCAGTGAGTCGACTCAGGGGAACACTGAAGCTTTCTTT

abundance: many
v_gene: TRBV3-1
len: 16
j_gene: TRBJ2-1
d_gene: TRBD2
CDR3aa: CASSQGKTGGINEQFF
CDR3nt: TGTGCCAGCAGCCAAGGTAAAACGGGGGGGATCAATGAGCAGTTCTTC

abundance: many
v_gene: TRBV19
len: 13
j_gene: TRBJ2-7
d_gene: .
CDR3aa: CASSYGRSYEQYF
CDR3nt: TGTGCCAGTAGTTATGGCAGATCCTACGAGCAGTACTTC

abundance: .
v_gene: TRBV24-1
len: 15
j_gene: TRBJ1-5
d_gene: .
CDR3aa: CATSDPGDGYQPQHF
CDR3nt: TGTGCCACCAGTGACCCCGGGGACGGTTATCAGCCCCAGCATTTT

abundance: many
v_gene: TRBV20-1
len: 16
j_gene: TRBJ2-7
d_gene: TRBD2
CDR3aa: CSANFPGLAGDHEQYF
CDR3nt: TGCAGTGCTAACTTTCCGGGACTAGCGGGAGATCACGAGCAGTACTTC

abundance: many
v_gene: TRBV5-1
len: 14
j_gene: TRBJ1-1
d_gene: TRBD1
CDR3aa: CASRPRTGDTEAFF
CDR3nt: TGCGCCAGCAGACCACGGACAGGGGACACTGAAGCTTTCTTT

abundance: many
v_gene: TRBV6-1
len: 13
j_gene: TRBJ2-7
d_gene: .
CDR3aa: CASTTGTPYEQYF
CDR3nt: TGTGCCAGCACCACCGGGACACCCTACGAGCAGTACTTC

abundance: .
v_gene: TRBV20-1
len: 14
j_gene: TRBJ2-2
d_gene: .
CDR3aa: CSAKNRGGVGELFF
CDR3nt: TGCAGTGCCAAGAATAGGGGGGGAGTCGGGGAGCTGTTTTTT

abundance: many
v_gene: TRBV20-1
len: 14
j_gene: TRBJ2-1
d_gene: .
CDR3aa: CSAGSGVRNNEQFF
CDR3nt: TGCAGTGCGGGCTCGGGAGTGAGAAACAATGAGCAGTTCTTC

abundance: many
v_gene: TRBV29-1
len: 11
j_gene: TRBJ2-7
d_gene: .
CDR3aa: CSVEHSYEQYF
CDR3nt: TGCAGCGTTGAACACTCCTACGAGCAGTACTTC

abundance: many
v_gene: TRBV6-1
len: 13
j_gene: TRBJ2-2
d_gene: .
CDR3aa: CASTVRTRGELFF
CDR3nt: TGTGCCAGCACGGTGAGGACTCGCGGGGAGCTGTTTTTT

abundance: .
v_gene: TRBV4-1
len: 17
j_gene: TRBJ2-5
d_gene: .
CDR3aa: CASSQDNGRTLQETQYF
CDR3nt: TGCGCCAGCAGCCAAGATAACGGGCGGACGCTCCAAGAGACCCAGTACTTC

abundance: many
v_gene: TRBV20-1
len: 14
j_gene: TRBJ2-7
d_gene: .
CDR3aa: CSARYPGRNYEQYF
CDR3nt: TGCAGTGCTAGATATCCGGGACGTAATTACGAGCAGTACTTC

abundance: many
v_gene: TRBV15
len: 16
j_gene: TRBJ2-1
d_gene: .
CDR3aa: CATSREAETGINEQFF
CDR3nt: TGTGCCACCAGCAGAGAGGCGGAGACTGGGATCAATGAGCAGTTCTTC

abundance: .
v_gene: TRBV6-1
len: 13
j_gene: TRBJ2-6
d_gene: .
CDR3aa: CASGGAGANVLTF
CDR3nt: TGTGCCAGCGGTGGGGCCGGGGCCAACGTCCTGACTTTC

abundance: .
v_gene: TRBV2
len: 13
j_gene: TRBJ2-5
d_gene: .
CDR3aa: CASIGTTQETQYF
CDR3nt: TGTGCCAGCATTGGGACAACCCAAGAGACCCAGTACTTC

abundance: many
v_gene: TRBV3-1
len: 16
j_gene: TRBJ1-5
d_gene: TRBD1
CDR3aa: CASSQGRQGGHQPQHF
CDR3nt: TGTGCCAGCAGCCAAGGGAGACAGGGTGGCCATCAGCCCCAGCATTTT

abundance: many
v_gene: TRBV5-6
len: 14
j_gene: TRBJ2-7
d_gene: TRBD2
CDR3aa: CASSPLAGGDEQYF
CDR3nt: TGTGCCAGCAGCCCACTAGCGGGAGGGGACGAGCAGTACTTC

abundance: many
v_gene: TRBV6-5
len: 15
j_gene: TRBJ2-3
d_gene: TRBD2
CDR3aa: CASSYRGTSGHTQYF
CDR3nt: TGTGCCAGCAGTTACCGCGGGACTAGCGGCCATACGCAGTATTTT